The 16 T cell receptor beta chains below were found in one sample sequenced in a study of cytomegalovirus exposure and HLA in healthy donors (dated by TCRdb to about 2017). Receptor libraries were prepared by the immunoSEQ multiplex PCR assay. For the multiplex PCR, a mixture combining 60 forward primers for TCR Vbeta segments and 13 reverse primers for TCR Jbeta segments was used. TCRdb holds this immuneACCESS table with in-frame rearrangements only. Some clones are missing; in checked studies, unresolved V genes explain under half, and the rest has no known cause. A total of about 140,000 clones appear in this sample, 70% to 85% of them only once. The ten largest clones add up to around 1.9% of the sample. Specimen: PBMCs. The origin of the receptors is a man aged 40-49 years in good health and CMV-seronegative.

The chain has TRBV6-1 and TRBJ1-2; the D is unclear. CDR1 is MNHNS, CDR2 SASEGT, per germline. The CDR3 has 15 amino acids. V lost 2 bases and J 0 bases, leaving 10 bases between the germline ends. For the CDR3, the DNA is TGTGCCAGCAGTGAATCTGACTCCTCTAACTATGGCTACACCTTC. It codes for CASSESDSSNYGYTF.

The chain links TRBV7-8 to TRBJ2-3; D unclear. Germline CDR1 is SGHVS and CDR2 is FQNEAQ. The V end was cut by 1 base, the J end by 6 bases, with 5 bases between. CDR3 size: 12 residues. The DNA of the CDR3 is TGTGCCAGCAGCTTAGGTGCGGATACGCAGTATTTT. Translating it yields CASSLGADTQYF. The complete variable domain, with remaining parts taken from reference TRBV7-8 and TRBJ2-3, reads GAGVSQSPRYKVAKRGQDVALRCDPISGHVSLFWYQQALGQGPEFLTYFQNEAQLDKSGLPSDRFFAERPEGSVSTLKIQRTQQEDSAVYLCASSLGADTQYFGPGTRLTVL.

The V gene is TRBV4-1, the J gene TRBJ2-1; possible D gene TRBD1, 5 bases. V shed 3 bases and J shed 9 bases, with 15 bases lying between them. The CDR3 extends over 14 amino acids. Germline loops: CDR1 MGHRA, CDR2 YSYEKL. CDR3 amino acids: CASSQYQGYGEQFF. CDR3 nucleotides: TGCGCCAGCAGCCAGTACCAGGGATATGGTGAGCAGTTCTTC.

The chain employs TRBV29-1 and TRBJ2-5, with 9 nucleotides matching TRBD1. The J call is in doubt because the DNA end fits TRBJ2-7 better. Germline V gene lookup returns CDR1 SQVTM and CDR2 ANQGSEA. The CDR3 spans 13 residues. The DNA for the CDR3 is TGCAGCGTTGAGCGACAGGGGGGATACGAGCAGTACTTC. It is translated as CSVERQGGYEQYF.

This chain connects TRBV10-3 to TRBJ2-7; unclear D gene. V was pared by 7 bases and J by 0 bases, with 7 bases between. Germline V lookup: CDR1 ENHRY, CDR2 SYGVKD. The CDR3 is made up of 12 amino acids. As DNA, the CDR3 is TGTGCCATCAAAGGCGGCTCCTACGAGCAGTACTTC. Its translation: CAIKGGSYEQYF.

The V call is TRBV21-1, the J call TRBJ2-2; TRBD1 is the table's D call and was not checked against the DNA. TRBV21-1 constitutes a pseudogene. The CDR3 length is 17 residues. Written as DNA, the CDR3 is TGTGCCAGCAGCAGGGTCCGGGACAGGGGTGTCACCGGGGAGCTGTTTTTT. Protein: CASSRVRDRGVTGELFF.

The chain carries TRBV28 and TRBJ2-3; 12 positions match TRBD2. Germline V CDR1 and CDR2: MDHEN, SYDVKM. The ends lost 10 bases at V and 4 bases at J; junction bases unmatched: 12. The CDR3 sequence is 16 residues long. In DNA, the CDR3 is TGTGCCACCTTGACTAGCGGGAGTTGGAGTCCAGATACGCAGTATTTT. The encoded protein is CATLTSGSWSPDTQYF. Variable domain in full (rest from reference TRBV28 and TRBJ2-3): DVKVTQSSRYLVKRTGEKVFLECVQDMDHENMFWYRQDPGLGLRLIYFSYDVKMKEKGDIPEGYSVSREKKERFSLILESASTNQTSMYLCATLTSGSWSPDTQYFGPGTRLTVL.

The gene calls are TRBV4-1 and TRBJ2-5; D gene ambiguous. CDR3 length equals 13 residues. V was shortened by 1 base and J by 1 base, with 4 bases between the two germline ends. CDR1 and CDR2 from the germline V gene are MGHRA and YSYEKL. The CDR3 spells CASSQALQETQYF. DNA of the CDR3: TGCGCCAGCAGCCAAGCTCTCCAAGAGACCCAGTACTTC.

CDR3 sequence: CASSPDITYEQYF. In nucleotides, the CDR3 is TGTGCCAGCAGCCCAGACATTACCTACGAGCAGTACTTC. The chain combines TRBV7-2 with TRBJ2-7; D is ambiguous. The V and J ends lost 5 bases and 2 bases respectively, with 10 bases between them. The CDR3 sequence is 13 residues long. Germline-derived CDR1 and CDR2 are SGHTA and FQGNSA. The full variable domain, rest sourced from reference TRBV7-2 and TRBJ2-7, is GAGVSQSPSNKVTEKGKDVELRCDPISGHTALYWYRQSLGQGLEFLIYFQGNSAPDKSGLPSDRFSAERTGGSVSTLTIQRTQQEDSAVYLCASSPDITYEQYFGPGTRLTVT.

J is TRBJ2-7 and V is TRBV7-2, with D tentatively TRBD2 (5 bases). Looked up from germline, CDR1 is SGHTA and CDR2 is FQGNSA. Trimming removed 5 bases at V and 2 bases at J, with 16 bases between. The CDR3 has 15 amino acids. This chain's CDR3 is CASSPTLGMAYEQYF. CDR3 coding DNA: TGTGCCAGCAGCCCGACACTAGGGATGGCCTACGAGCAGTACTTC.

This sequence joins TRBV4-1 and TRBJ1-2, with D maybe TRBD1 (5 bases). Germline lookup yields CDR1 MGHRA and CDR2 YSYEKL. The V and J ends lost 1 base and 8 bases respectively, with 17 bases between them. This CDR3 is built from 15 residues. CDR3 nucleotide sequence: TGCGCCAGCAGCCAAGTTCTCCCACAGGCCGTAGGCTACACCTTC. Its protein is CASSQVLPQAVGYTF.

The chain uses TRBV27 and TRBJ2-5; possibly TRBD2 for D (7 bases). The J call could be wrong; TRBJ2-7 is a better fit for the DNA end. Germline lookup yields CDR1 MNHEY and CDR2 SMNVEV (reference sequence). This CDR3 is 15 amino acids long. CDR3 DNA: TGTGCCAGCAGTTGGGCGAGGGGGGGGGAGTACGAGCAGTACTTC. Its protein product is CASSWARGGEYEQYF.

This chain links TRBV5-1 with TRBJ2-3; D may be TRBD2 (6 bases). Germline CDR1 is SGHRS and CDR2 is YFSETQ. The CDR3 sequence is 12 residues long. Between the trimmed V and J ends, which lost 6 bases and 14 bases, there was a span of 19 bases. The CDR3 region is CASMGGPRIPYF. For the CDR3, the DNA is TGCGCCAGCATGGGGGGACCCCGCATCCCGTATTTT.

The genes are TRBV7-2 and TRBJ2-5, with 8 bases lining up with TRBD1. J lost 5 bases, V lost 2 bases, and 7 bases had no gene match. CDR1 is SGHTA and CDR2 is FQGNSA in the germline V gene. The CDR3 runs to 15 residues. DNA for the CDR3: TGTGCCAGCAGCTTAATCCAGGGGGCCGGTGAGACCCAGTACTTC. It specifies CASSLIQGAGETQYF.

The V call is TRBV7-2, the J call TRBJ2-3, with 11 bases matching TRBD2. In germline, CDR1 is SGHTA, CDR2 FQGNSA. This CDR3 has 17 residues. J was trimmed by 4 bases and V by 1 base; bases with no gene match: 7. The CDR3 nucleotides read TGTGCCAGCAGCTTAGGAGTAGCGGGGGGGTTCTCAGATACGCAGTATTTT. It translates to CASSLGVAGGFSDTQYF.

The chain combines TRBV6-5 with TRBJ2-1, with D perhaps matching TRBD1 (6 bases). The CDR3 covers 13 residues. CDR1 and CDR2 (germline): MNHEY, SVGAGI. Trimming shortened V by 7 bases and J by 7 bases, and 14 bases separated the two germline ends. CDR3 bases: TGTGCCAGCAACCATCCGACAGGTAATGAGCAGTTCTTC. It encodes CASNHPTGNEQFF.